The T cell receptor beta chain under discussion was sequenced for a study of human T cells and chemical hapten exposure. Overall study: Patients having alopecia areata, totalis or universalis were mostly female. General study findings and limits: Expanded TCRs showed more large CDR3 clusters than pre-sensitization or healthy control sets. The count of PT1 expanded TCRs correlated positively with patch test score.

Separate cDNA molecules received unique molecular identifiers, which the library attached to them. MiXCR, applied by TCRdb to the RACE reads, yields one record per CDR3 protein. This sample carries around 300,000 distinct CDR3 sequences, around 7.3% of them seen once, and the ten largest clones take 1.2%. This clonotype was picked up many times. The antigen is not known. As to time point: pre-sensitization, week 0. Treatment meaning: therapeutic diphenylcyclopropenone sensitization with weekly scalp DPC. The V end was cut by 3 bases, the J end by 7 bases, with 6 bases between. Germline V lookup: CDR1 SGHTA, CDR2 FQGNSA. The CDR3 is 12 residues long.

The TCR comes from a man aged 18 to 29 with alopecia areata. Some clones in this sample may be carry-over from other donors' samples. Sequenced material: whole blood, taken in connection with sensitization to the hapten diphenylcyclopropenone (DPC). The rearrangement joins TRBV7-2 to TRBJ2-2, with unresolved D. Here the CDR3 DNA reads TGTGCCAGCAGCTTGATGAGCGGGGAGCTGTTTTTT. Translation gives CASSLMSGELFF. Full variable domain (remainder filled in from reference TRBV7-2 and TRBJ2-2): GAGVSQSPSNKVTEKGKDVELRCDPISGHTALYWYRQSLGQGLEFLIYFQGNSAPDKSGLPSDRFSAERTGGSVSTLTIQRTQQEDSAVYLCASSLMSGELFFGEGSRLTVL.